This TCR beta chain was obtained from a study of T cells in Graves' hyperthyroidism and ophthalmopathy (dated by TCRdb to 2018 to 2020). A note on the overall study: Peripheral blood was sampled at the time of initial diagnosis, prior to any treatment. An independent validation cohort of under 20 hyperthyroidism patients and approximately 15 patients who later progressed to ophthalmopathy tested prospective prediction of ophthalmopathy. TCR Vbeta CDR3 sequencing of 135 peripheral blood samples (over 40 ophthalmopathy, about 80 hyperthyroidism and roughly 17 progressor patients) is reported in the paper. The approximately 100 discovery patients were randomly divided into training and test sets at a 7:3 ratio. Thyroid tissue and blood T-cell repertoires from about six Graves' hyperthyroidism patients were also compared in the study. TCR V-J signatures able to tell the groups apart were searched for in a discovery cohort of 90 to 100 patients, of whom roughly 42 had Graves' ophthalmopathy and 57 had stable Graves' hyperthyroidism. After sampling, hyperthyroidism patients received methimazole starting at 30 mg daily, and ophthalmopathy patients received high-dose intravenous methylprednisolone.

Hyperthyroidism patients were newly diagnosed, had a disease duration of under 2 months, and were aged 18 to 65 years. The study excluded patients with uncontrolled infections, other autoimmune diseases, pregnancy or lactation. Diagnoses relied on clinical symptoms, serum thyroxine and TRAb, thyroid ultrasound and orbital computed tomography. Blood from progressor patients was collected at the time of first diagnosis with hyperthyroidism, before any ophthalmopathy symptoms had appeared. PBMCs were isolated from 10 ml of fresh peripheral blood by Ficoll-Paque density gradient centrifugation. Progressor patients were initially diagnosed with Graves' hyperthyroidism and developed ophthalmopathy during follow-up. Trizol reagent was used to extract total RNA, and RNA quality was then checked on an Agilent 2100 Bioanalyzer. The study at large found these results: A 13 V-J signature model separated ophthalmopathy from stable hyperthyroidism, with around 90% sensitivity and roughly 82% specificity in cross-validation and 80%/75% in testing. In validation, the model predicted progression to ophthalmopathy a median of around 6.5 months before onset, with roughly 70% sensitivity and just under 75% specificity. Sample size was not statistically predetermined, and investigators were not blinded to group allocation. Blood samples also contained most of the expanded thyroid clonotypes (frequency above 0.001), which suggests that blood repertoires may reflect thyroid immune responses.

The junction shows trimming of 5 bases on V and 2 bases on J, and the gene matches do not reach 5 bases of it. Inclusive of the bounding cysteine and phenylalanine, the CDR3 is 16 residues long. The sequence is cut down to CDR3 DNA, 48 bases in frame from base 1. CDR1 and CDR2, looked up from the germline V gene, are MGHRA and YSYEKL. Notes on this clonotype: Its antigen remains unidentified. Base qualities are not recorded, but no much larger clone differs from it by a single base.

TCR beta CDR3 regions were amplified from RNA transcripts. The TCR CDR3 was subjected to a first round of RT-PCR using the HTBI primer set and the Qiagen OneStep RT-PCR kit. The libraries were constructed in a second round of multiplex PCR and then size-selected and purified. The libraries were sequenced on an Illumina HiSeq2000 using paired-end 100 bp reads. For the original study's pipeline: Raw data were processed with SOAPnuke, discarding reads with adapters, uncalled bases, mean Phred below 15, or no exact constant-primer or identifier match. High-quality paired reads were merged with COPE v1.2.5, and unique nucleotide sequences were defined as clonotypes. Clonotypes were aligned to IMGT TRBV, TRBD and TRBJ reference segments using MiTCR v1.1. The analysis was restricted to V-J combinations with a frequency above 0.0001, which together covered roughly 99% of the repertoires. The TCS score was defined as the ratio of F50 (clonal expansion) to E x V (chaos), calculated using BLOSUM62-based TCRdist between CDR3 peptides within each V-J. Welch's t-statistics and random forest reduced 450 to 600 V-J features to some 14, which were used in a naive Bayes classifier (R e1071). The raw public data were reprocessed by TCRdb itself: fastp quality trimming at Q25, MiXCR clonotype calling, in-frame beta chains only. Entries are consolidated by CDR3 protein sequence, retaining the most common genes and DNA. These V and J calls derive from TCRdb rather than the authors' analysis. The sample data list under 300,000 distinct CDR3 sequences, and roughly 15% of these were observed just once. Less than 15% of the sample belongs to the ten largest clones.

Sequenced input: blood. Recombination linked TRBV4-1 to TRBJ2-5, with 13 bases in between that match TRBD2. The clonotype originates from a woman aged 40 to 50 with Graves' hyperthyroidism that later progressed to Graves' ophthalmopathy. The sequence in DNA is TGCGCCAGCAGCGGGACTAGCGGGACCTCACAAGAGACCCAGTACTTC. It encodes CASSGTSGTSQETQYF.